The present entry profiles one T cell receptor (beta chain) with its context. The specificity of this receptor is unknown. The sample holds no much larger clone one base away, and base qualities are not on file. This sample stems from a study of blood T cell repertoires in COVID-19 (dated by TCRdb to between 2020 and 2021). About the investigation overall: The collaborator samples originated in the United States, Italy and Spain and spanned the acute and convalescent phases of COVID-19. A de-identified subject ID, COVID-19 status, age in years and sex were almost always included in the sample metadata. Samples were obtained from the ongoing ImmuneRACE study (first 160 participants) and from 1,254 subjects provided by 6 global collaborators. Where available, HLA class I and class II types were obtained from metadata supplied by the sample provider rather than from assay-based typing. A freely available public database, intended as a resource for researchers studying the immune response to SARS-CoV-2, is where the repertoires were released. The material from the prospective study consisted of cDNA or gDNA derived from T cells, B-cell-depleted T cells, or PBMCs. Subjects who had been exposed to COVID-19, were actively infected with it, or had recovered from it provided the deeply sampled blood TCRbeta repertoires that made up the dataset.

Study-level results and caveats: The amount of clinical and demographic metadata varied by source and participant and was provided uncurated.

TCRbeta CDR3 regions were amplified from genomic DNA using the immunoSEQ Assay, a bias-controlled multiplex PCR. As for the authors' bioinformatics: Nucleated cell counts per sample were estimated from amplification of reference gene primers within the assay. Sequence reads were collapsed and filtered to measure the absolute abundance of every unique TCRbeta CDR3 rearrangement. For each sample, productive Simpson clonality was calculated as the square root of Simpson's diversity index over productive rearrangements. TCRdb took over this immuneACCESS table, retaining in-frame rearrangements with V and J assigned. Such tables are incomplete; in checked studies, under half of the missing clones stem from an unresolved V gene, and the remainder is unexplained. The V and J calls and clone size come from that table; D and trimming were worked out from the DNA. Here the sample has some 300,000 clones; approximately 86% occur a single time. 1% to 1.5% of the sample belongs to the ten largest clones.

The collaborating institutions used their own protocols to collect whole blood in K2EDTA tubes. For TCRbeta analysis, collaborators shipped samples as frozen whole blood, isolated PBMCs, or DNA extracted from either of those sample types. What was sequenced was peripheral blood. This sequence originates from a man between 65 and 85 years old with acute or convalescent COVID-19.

Read as DNA, the sequence is TGTGCCAGCAGCTTAGGTCTAGGACTAGCGCCCGCCTACGAGCAGTACTTC. It codes for CASSLGLGLAPAYEQYF. Recombination joined TRBV7-9 with TRBJ2-7; 9 bases in between match TRBD2. Here V drops 1 base and J drops 2 bases, and the junction holds 9 bases not matched to any gene. CDR1 SEHNR and CDR2 FQNEAQ were looked up in the germline V gene (reference sequence). The CDR3 starts with the cysteine, ends with the phenylalanine, and has 17 residues. The read is trimmed to its CDR3 DNA, 51 bases read in frame from base 1.